This TCR beta chain stems from a study of shared clonotypes between healthy human individuals. Study conclusions and caveats: The sharing of roughly 5% of naive CD4 clonotypes was seen across a handful of donors. Estimated richness was generally greater in naive than memory subsets.

This clone has a count of ten or more. Its specificity is not known. The V segment lost 1 base and the J segment 7 bases; nucleotides outside the gene matches: 11. The germline gives CDR1 LGHNA, CDR2 YNFKEQ. CDR3 length equals 16 residues. Assay execution proceeded at the deep level. An even split of each subset's genomic DNA across several immunoSEQ plates was performed. Produced via immunoSEQ multiplex PCR; TCRdb's table is partial and in-frame only. The sample yields 650,000 to 750,000 clones, 55% to 75% seen once. The gene calls are TRBV4-2 and TRBJ2-7; 9 bases agree with TRBD1. Sequencing used memory CD4+ T cells sorted from blood. Subset in this sample: CD45RA-negative fraction. This receptor was taken from a woman younger than 45 in good health. The CDR3 reads CASSQVTGQGGGEQYF. CDR3 DNA: TGTGCCAGCAGCCAAGTAACGGGACAGGGCGGAGGGGAGCAGTACTTC.